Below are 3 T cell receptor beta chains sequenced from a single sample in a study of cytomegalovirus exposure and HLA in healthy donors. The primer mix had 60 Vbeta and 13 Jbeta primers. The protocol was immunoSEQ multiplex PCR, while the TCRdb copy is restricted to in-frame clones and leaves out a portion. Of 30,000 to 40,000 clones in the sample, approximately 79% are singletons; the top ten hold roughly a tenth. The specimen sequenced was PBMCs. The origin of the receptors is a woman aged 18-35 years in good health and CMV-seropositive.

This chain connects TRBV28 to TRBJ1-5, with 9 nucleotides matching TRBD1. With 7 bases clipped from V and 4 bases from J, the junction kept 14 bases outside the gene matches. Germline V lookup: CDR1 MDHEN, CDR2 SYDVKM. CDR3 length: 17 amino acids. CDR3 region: CASTKRGWDRDNQPQHF. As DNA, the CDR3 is TGTGCCAGCACCAAAAGGGGGTGGGACAGGGATAATCAGCCCCAGCATTTT.

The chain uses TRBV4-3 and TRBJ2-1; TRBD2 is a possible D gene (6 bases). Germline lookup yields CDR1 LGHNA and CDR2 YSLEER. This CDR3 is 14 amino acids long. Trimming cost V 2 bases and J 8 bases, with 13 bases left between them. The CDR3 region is CASSQNTGGYEQFF. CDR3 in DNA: TGCGCCAGCAGCCAAAACACCGGGGGTTATGAGCAGTTCTTC.

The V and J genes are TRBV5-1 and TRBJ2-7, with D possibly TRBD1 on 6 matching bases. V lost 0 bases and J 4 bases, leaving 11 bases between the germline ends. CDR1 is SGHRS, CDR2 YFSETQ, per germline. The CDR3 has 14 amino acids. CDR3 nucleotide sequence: TGCGCCAGCAGCTTGGAACAGGGCCCATACGAGCAGTACTTC. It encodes CASSLEQGPYEQYF.